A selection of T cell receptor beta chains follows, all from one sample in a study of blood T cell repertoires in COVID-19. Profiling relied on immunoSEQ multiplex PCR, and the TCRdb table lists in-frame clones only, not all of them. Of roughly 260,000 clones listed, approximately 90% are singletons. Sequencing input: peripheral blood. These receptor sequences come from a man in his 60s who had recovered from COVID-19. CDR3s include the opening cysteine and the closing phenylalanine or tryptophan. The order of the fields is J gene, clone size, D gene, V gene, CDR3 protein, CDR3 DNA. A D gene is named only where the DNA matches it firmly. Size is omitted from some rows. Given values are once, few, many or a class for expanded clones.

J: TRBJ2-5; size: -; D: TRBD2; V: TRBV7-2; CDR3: CASSPPGLAGGLETQYF; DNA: TGTGCCAGCAGCCCGCCGGGACTAGCGGGGGGGTTAGAGACCCAGTACTTC
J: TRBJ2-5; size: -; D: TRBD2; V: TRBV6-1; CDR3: CASSEGLQAGGYETQYF; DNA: TGTGCCAGCAGTGAAGGCCTCCAAGCGGGGGGGTATGAGACCCAGTACTTC
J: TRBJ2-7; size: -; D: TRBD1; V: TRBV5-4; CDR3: CASSLGQGEQYF; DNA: TGTGCCAGCAGCCTAGGACAGGGCGAGCAGTACTTC
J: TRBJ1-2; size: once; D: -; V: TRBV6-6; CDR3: CASSPLPGYGYTF; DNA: TGTGCCAGCAGTCCCCTCCCGGGATATGGCTACACCTTC
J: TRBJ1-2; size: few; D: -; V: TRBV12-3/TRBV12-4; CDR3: CASSLDSLYGYTF; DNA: TGTGCCAGCAGTTTGGACAGTTTATATGGCTACACCTTC
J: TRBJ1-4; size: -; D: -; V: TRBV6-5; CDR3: CASPAPLNEKLFF; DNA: TGTGCCAGCCCCGCACCACTAAATGAAAAACTGTTTTTT
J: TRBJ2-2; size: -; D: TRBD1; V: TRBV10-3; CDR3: CAISEGSGQGTGELFF; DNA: TGTGCCATCAGTGAGGGGAGTGGACAGGGGACCGGGGAGCTGTTTTTT
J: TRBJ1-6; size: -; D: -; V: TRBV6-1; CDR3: CASSEAGGSSYNSPLHF; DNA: TGTGCCAGCAGTGAAGCTGGGGGGTCCTCCTATAATTCACCCCTCCACTTT
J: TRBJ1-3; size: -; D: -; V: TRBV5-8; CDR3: CASSFSGFPGNTIYF; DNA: TGTGCCAGCAGCTTCTCAGGGTTCCCTGGAAACACCATATATTTT
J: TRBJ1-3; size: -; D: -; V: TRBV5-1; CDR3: CASSLTVAGNTIYF; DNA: TGCGCCAGCAGCTTAACGGTGGCTGGAAACACCATATATTTT
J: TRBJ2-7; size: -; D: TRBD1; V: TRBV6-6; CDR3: CASSYGTGTSYEQYF; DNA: TGTGCCAGCAGTTACGGGACAGGGACAAGCTACGAGCAGTACTTC
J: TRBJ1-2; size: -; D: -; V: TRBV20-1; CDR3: CSAIGQNGYTF; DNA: TGCAGTGCTATAGGACAGAATGGCTACACCTTC
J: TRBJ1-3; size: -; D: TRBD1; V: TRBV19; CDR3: CASSIQGAYGNTIYF; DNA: TGTGCCAGTAGTATCCAGGGGGCATACGGAAACACCATATATTTT
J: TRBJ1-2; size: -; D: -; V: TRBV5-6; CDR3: CASSGVPWTTNERGYTF; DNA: TGTGCCAGCAGCGGCGTCCCTTGGACAACGAACGAGAGGGGCTACACCTTC
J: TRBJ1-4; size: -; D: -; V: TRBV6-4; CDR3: CASSLTASRGEKLFF; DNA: TGTGCCAGCAGCCTGACCGCATCAAGAGGTGAAAAACTGTTTTTT
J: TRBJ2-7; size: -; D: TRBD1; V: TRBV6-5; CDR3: CASSYDSGGSYEQYF; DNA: TGTGCCAGCAGTTACGACTCAGGGGGCTCCTACGAGCAGTACTTC
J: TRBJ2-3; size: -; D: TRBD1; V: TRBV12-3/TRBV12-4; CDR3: CASSLQGVDTQYF; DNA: TGTGCCAGCAGTTTACAGGGGGTGGATACGCAGTATTTT
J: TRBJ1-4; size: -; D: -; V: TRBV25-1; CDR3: CASSEYPAGGQRKLFF; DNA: TGTGCCAGCAGTGAATATCCCGCCGGGGGGCAGAGAAAACTGTTTTTT
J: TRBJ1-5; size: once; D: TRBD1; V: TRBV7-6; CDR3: CALQYQGDSNQPQHF; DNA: TGTGCCTTGCAATATCAGGGGGATAGCAATCAGCCCCAGCATTTT
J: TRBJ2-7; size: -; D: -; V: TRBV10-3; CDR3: CAISLQESYSYEQYF; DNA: TGTGCCATCAGTTTACAGGAGTCTTACTCCTACGAGCAGTACTTC
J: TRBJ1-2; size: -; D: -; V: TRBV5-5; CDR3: CATGSTVSYGYTF; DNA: TGTGCCACTGGGTCCACAGTCTCCTATGGCTACACCTTC
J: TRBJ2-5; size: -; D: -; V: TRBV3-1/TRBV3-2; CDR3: CASSQDQRRTQYF; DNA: TGTGCCAGCAGCCAAGATCAGAGGCGGACCCAGTACTTC
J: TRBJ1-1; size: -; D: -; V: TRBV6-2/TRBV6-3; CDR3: CASSLSRRNTEAFF; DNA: TGTGCCAGCAGTTTGTCCCGCAGGAACACTGAAGCTTTCTTT
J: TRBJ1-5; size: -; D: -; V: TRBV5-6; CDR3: CASSLGQYNQPQHF; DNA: TGTGCCAGCAGCTTGGGTCAGTACAATCAGCCCCAGCATTTT
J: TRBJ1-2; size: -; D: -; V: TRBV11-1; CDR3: CASSRENYGYTF; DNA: TGTGCCAGCAGCCGGGAGAACTATGGCTACACCTTC
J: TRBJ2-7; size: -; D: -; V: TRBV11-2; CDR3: CASSPLFGAGPYEQYF; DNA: TGTGCCAGCAGTCCCCTTTTTGGTGCGGGGCCTTACGAGCAGTACTTC
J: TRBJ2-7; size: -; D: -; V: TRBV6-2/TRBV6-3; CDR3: CASSYIRQSDYEQYF; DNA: TGTGCCAGCAGTTATATCAGGCAGTCGGACTACGAGCAGTACTTC
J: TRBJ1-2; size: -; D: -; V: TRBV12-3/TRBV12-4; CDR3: CASSFEGYTF; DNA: TGTGCCAGCAGTTTCGAGGGCTACACCTTC
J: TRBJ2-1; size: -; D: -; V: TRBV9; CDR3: CASSVAAFGGSEGNEQFF; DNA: TGTGCCAGCAGCGTAGCCGCTTTTGGGGGGAGCGAGGGCAATGAGCAGTTCTTC
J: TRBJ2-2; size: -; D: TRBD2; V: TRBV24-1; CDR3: CATMGRGDTGELFF; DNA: TGTGCCACTATGGGCCGGGGGGACACCGGGGAGCTGTTTTTT
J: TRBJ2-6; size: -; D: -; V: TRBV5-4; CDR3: CASSSPAGANVLTF; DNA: TGTGCCAGCAGCTCCCCGGCTGGGGCCAACGTCCTGACTTTC
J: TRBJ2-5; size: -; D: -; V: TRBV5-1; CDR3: CASSTPSTQETQYF; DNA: TGCGCCAGCAGCACCCCTAGCACTCAAGAGACCCAGTACTTC
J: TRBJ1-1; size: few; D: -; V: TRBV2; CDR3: CASSDRGSTEAFF; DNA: TGTGCCAGCAGTGACAGGGGTTCCACTGAAGCTTTCTTT
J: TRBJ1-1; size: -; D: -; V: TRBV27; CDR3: CASSILRDTSNTEAFF; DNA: TGTGCCAGCAGTATTCTCCGGGACACCTCGAACACTGAAGCTTTCTTT
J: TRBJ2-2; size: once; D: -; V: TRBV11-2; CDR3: CASSLESGRANTGELFF; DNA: TGTGCCAGCAGCTTAGAATCGGGCAGGGCGAACACCGGGGAGCTGTTTTTT
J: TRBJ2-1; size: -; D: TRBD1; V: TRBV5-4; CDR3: CASSLEGTDDNEQFF; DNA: TGTGCCAGCAGCCTAGAAGGGACAGACGACAATGAGCAGTTCTTC
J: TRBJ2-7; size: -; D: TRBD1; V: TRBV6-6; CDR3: CASRLGDSATYEQYF; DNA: TGTGCCAGCAGACTGGGGGACAGTGCTACCTACGAGCAGTACTTC